A selection of T cell receptor beta chains follows, all from one sample in a study of blood T cell repertoires in COVID-19. This table comes from immunoSEQ multiplex PCR, and its TCRdb copy is limited to in-frame clones, with some not included. The sample includes about 200,000 clones, roughly 79% seen only once; the top ten take about 6.9%. Source material: peripheral blood. These receptors originate from a human donor with acute or convalescent COVID-19. The donor label of this sample is uncertain. Both conserved end residues are part of each CDR3. Fields, in order: CDR3 DNA, CDR3 protein, D gene, V gene, J gene, clone size, CDR3 length. D genes are given only for firm matches. Rows give clone size only sometimes, using once, few, many, or a class for an expanded clone.

cdr3_nt: TGCAGTGCCGCCTCGGGAGAGACCCAGTACTTC; cdr3_aa: CSAASGETQYF; d_call: NA; v_call: TRBV20-1; j_call: TRBJ2-5; clone_size: few; cdr3_length: 11
cdr3_nt: TGCAGCGTTGAGGGGACTAGCGGGAGGGAGCAGTACTTC; cdr3_aa: CSVEGTSGREQYF; d_call: TRBD2; v_call: TRBV29-1; j_call: TRBJ2-7; clone_size: few; cdr3_length: 13
cdr3_nt: TGTGCTAGTGGTTTGCCTACCCCTGGGAGGAACACTGAAGCTTTCTTT; cdr3_aa: CASGLPTPGRNTEAFF; d_call: NA; v_call: TRBV12-5; j_call: TRBJ1-1; clone_size: few; cdr3_length: 16
cdr3_nt: TGTGCCAGCAGCTTAGGGGGCAGGCTTCACACTGAAGCTTTCTTT; cdr3_aa: CASSLGGRLHTEAFF; d_call: NA; v_call: TRBV7-9; j_call: TRBJ1-1; clone_size: NA; cdr3_length: 15
cdr3_nt: TGTGCCAGCAGCCAAGACCGTTGGAGGACTGAAGCTTTCTTT; cdr3_aa: CASSQDRWRTEAFF; d_call: NA; v_call: TRBV14; j_call: TRBJ1-1; clone_size: NA; cdr3_length: 14
cdr3_nt: TGTGCCAGCAGCTCTAGGGGGCGCGGGACCGTCCTGACTTTC; cdr3_aa: CASSSRGRGTVLTF; d_call: NA; v_call: TRBV5-8; j_call: TRBJ2-6; clone_size: NA; cdr3_length: 14
cdr3_nt: TGTGCCAGCACCCCTCCAGGGGAAGAGACCCAGTACTTC; cdr3_aa: CASTPPGEETQYF; d_call: NA; v_call: TRBV6-5; j_call: TRBJ2-5; clone_size: NA; cdr3_length: 13
cdr3_nt: TGTGCCAGCAGTTTCTTCAGGGGGTATAATTCACCCCTCCACTTT; cdr3_aa: CASSFFRGYNSPLHF; d_call: TRBD1; v_call: TRBV27; j_call: TRBJ1-6; clone_size: NA; cdr3_length: 15
cdr3_nt: TGTGCCAGCAGCGTAGATAGGGGGAGCACTGAAGCTTTCTTT; cdr3_aa: CASSVDRGSTEAFF; d_call: NA; v_call: TRBV9; j_call: TRBJ1-1; clone_size: few; cdr3_length: 14
cdr3_nt: TGTGCCACCAGTGATCAGGGGAGCTCCTACAATGAGCAGTTCTTC; cdr3_aa: CATSDQGSSYNEQFF; d_call: NA; v_call: TRBV24-1; j_call: TRBJ2-1; clone_size: NA; cdr3_length: 15